This T cell receptor (beta chain) emerged from a study of blood T cell repertoires in COVID-19. The overall study: Nucleic acid was either cDNA or gDNA, and it came from T cells, B-cell-depleted T cells, or PBMCs.

In the original workflow: The assay estimated nucleated cells by amplifying reference gene primers. Sequencing was performed with immunoSEQ multiplex PCR; in TCRdb, only in-frame clones are kept and a portion is missing. The DNA gave D and trimming, while V, J and clone size come from that table. The sample carries 200,000 to 300,000 clones, 80% to 90% recorded once. Recovered participants had two consecutive negative NP/OP PCR tests, healthcare professional clearance, or symptom resolution. V dropped 3 bases and J dropped 1; count of bases not matched to a gene: 7. Germline V gene lookup returns CDR1 MNHEY and CDR2 SMNVEV (reference sequence). The length of the CDR3 is 17 residues.

V usage is TRBV27 and J usage is TRBJ2-7, with 12 bases aligning to TRBD2. Material: PBMCs or T cells enriched from blood (not recorded which). The clonotype was recovered from a man in his forties or fifties who had recovered from COVID-19. CDR3 in amino acids: CASSFIVTSGSSYEQYF. Here the CDR3 DNA reads TGTGCCAGCAGTTTTATAGTGACTAGCGGGAGTTCCTACGAGCAGTACTTC.